This TCR beta chain was found in a study of cytomegalovirus exposure and HLA in healthy donors. Trimming removed 4 bases at V and 7 bases at J, with 8 bases between. The CDR3 spans 13 residues. Germline lookup yields CDR1 MNHEY and CDR2 SMNVEV (reference sequence). PCR used 60 Vbeta primers and 13 Jbeta primers. TCRdb's table, derived via immunoSEQ multiplex PCR, lists solely in-frame clones and lacks some. The table shows around 98,000 clones, with about 81% occurring only once. Sequences were obtained from PBMCs. V and J are TRBV27 and TRBJ1-6; TRBD1 is a possible D gene (5 bases). The clonotype was recovered from a man aged 40-50 years in good health and CMV-seronegative. The CDR3 DNA follows: TGTGCCAGCAGTTCAGACAGCAATTCACCCCTCCACTTT. This encodes CASSSDSNSPLHF.